This TCR beta chain was captured by sequencing in a study of shared clonotypes between healthy human individuals. The study's findings and limits: Sequencing depth was expected to influence donor clonotype sharing.

TCRdb's table, derived via immunoSEQ multiplex PCR, lists solely in-frame clones and lacks some. The repertoire holds some 1,600,000 clones, approximately 98% seen once, with 0.4% to 0.45% in the top ten. The ends were cut back, 6 bases at V and 5 bases at J, with 16 bases in the middle. Per the germline V gene, CDR1 is LNHDA and CDR2 is SQIVND (reference sequence). The CDR3 is 15 residues long. A note on this clone: What it recognizes is unknown.

This sequence originates from a man aged 25-40 years in good health. The rearrangement links TRBV19 to TRBJ2-2, with D perhaps TRBD1 or TRBD2 (7 bases each). Input material: naive CD4+ T cells sorted from blood. The subset denotes: CD45RA+ positively selected. DNA of the CDR3: TGTGCCAGTAGAAGACAGGGAGGGAGGACCGGGGAGCTGTTTTTT. It codes for CASRRQGGRTGELFF.